This T cell receptor beta chain was obtained from a study of T cell changes during pregnancy in multiple sclerosis. Germline CDR1 SGHRS, CDR2 YFSETQ. J was trimmed by 6 bases and V by 0 bases; bases with no gene match: 6. The length of the CDR3 is 16 residues. Clones were sequenced by immunoSEQ multiplex PCR, and TCRdb holds only the in-frame ones, with some missing. The repertoire consists of approximately 50,000 clones, with over 80% occurring once and the leading ten covering about 9.4%. The TCR sequence derives from a female donor with multiple sclerosis, enrolled in a pregnancy study. J is TRBJ2-1 and V is TRBV5-1; 10 positions match TRBD2. The sequencing here drew on CD8+ T cells from peripheral blood mononuclear cells, taken after pregnancy. CDR3 sequence reads: CASSLVLSGGGNEQFF. The CDR3, as DNA: TGCGCCAGCAGCTTGGTTCTGAGCGGGGGGGGCAATGAGCAGTTCTTC.